This T cell receptor (beta chain) was sequenced during a study of beta chain features in type 1 diabetes. Study-wide findings and caveats: Within each of all four CD4+ subsets, Type 1 diabetes patients had TCRB CDR3s that were moderately but significantly shorter.

In regard to this clone: Its antigen is still unknown.

The CDR3 runs 16 residues. V lost 7 bases and J 0 bases, leaving 16 bases between the germline ends. Germline CDR1 SNHLY, CDR2 FYNNEI. The entirety of the isolated RNA underwent reverse transcription, so expressed TCRB transcripts were sequenced. Some clones are missing from TCRdb's copy, which holds only in-frame ones; the method was immunoSEQ multiplex PCR. This table holds fewer than 200,000 clones, about a tenth found once. Averaging about 116 mL, one heparinised blood draw came from each individual donor. Naive, central memory, regulatory and stem cell-like memory cells within the CD4+ compartment were sorted using CD45RO/CCR7/CD25/CD127/CD95/CD27.

The receptor was isolated from a man aged 25 to 45 with type 1 diabetes. The chain joins TRBV2 to TRBJ2-1, with D perhaps matching TRBD1 (5 bases). The sequencing sample was made of central memory CD4+ T cells from blood. The CDR3 protein is CASTTTVTSSYNEQFF. The CDR3 DNA is TGTGCCAGCACCACGACAGTGACGAGCTCCTACAATGAGCAGTTCTTC.